In this sample, the clone carrying this T cell receptor beta chain turned up many times. The germline V gene has CDR1 SEHNR and CDR2 FQNEAQ (reference sequence). This CDR3 has 13 amino acids. Trimming took off 8 bases at V and 1 base at J, with 11 bases between the two ends. The source of the sample is a study of Graves' ophthalmopathy and Graves' hyperthyroidism. As the template, RNA transcripts were used to amplify TCR beta CDR3 regions. Investigators did first-round RT-PCR with HTBI primers, then second-round multiplex PCR. TCRdb reanalysed the multiplex PCR reads using MiXCR and keeps one entry per CDR3 protein. The sample contains 650,000 to 900,000 distinct CDR3 sequences, approximately 40% of which appear only once.

What was sequenced was peripheral blood. The rearrangement joins TRBV7-9 to TRBJ1-1, with TRBD1 as a possible D gene (5 bases). The TCR originated in an adult man with Graves' ophthalmopathy. Written as DNA, the CDR3 is TGTGCCAGCGGGAAGACAGCGAACACTGAAGCTTTCTTT. Its translation: CASGKTANTEAFF.